Presented here are 26 T cell receptor beta chains from one specimen sequenced in a study of CD8 T cells in ankylosing spondylitis (dated by TCRdb to 2016 to 2017). Results the study describes overall, beyond this receptor: A TCR beta motif made up of fewer than 10 highly homologous amino acid variants appeared to be characteristic of blood from ankylosing spondylitis patients.

These TCRs are of unknown antigen specificity. Libraries came from 5' RACE. TCRdb shows the sequencer as Illumina HiSeq 2500. TCRdb passed the public sequencing reads through fastp at Q25 and MiXCR, retaining productive beta sequences. Merged by CDR3 protein, the rows form single entries marked with the most common genes and DNA. In all, the sample holds hundreds of thousands of distinct CDR3 sequences, and about an eighth of those were seen once. The ten largest make up roughly 0.51% of the sample. Material for sequencing was blood, either unsorted or a sorted T cell fraction (not recorded which). These TCRs come from a male donor with ankylosing spondylitis.

This clonotype turned up a few times. The chain links TRBV30 to TRBJ1-1, with D perhaps matching TRBD1 (6 bases). The CDR3 totals 15 residues. V gave up 4 bases and J gave up 2 bases, with 17 bases separating them. The germline V gene encodes CDR1 GTSNPN and CDR2 SVGIG (reference sequence). The CDR3 here is CAWTLLHRANTEAFF. CDR3 nucleotides: TGTGCCTGGACCCTACTGCACAGGGCTAACACTGAAGCTTTCTTT.

This clonotype has just a few counts. The chain employs TRBV12-3 or TRBV12-4 and TRBJ2-1; possible D gene TRBD1, 6 bases. CDR3 length equals 14 residues. V was trimmed by 8 bases and J by 5 bases, leaving 16 bases between them. The CDR3 DNA is TGTGCCAGCTCCCCCAGGGGCCGGGACAATGAGCAGTTCTTC. Amino acids: CASSPRGRDNEQFF.

This clonotype was seen a handful of times. The V and J genes are TRBV5-1 and TRBJ1-1, with 7 nucleotides matching TRBD1. There are 13 residues in the CDR3. J was trimmed by 7 bases and V by 4 bases; bases with no gene match: 7. The germline V gene has CDR1 SGHRS and CDR2 YFSETQ. The CDR3, as DNA: TGCGCCAGCAGCCGGCCCGGGACAGATGAAGCTTTCTTT. The encoded protein is CASSRPGTDEAFF.

This clonotype was recorded many times. This chain connects TRBV6-1 to TRBJ1-6; 9 bases line up with TRBD1. With V trimmed by 7 bases and J by 6 bases, 7 bases remained unmatched. Germline V gives CDR1 MNHNS, CDR2 SASEGT. CDR3 length: 15 residues. This chain's CDR3 is CASTLTGGFNSPLHF. In DNA form, the CDR3 reads TGTGCCAGCACCCTTACAGGGGGCTTTAATTCACCCCTCCACTTT.

This clonotype was picked up many times. The J gene is TRBJ2-3, the V gene TRBV29-1; D is undetermined. V was clipped by 6 bases and J by 0 bases, with 13 bases between them. Germline values: CDR1 SQVTM, CDR2 ANQGSEA. This CDR3 is 14 amino acids long. This CDR3 reads CSVAVSQSTDTQYF. CDR3 coding DNA: TGCAGCGTGGCCGTCTCGCAGAGCACAGATACGCAGTATTTT.

In its sample, this clonotype was seen a few times. The chain employs TRBV7-2 and TRBJ2-7; the D is unclear. Germline CDR1 and CDR2: SGHTA and FQGNSA. V was shortened by 0 bases and J by 0 bases, with 12 bases between the two germline ends. The CDR3 has 16 residues. CDR3: CASSLAPFRDSYEQYF. CDR3 sequence (DNA): TGTGCCAGCAGCTTAGCGCCGTTCAGAGACTCCTACGAGCAGTACTTC.

Ten or more counts support this clonotype. The chain links TRBV7-2 to TRBJ1-2; TRBD1 matches 8 bases. Trimming took 6 bases from V and 5 from J; bases not matched to a gene: 2. Germline V gene sequence: CDR1 SGHTA, CDR2 FQGNSA. The CDR3 loop spans 12 amino acids. The CDR3 is CASSHRGYGYTF. CDR3 nucleotides: TGTGCCAGCAGTCACAGGGGGTATGGCTACACCTTC.

CDR3: CASAPGGRENTEAFF. In DNA, the CDR3 is TGCGCCAGCGCCCCTGGGGGAAGGGAGAACACTGAAGCTTTCTTT. The chain is built from TRBV4-3 and TRBJ1-1; D may be TRBD1 (5 bases). Germline V gives CDR1 LGHNA, CDR2 YSLEER. V was pared by 8 bases and J by 1 base, with 17 bases between. CDR3 length: 15 residues.

Many counts were recorded for this clonotype. J is TRBJ2-4 and V is TRBV29-1; 7 nucleotides align to TRBD1. Germline CDR1 reads SQVTM; CDR2 reads ANQGSEA. The length of the CDR3 is 16 residues. After removal of 6 bases from V and 0 bases from J, the junction contained 11 bases not matched to a gene. CDR3: CSVTRPGQLAKNIQYF. DNA for the CDR3: TGCAGCGTGACGCGACCGGGACAGCTAGCCAAAAACATTCAGTACTTC.

This clonotype was counted a single time. This sequence joins TRBV28 and TRBJ2-5; possible D gene TRBD1, 5 bases. CDR3 length equals 14 residues. CDR1 and CDR2 from the germline V gene are MDHEN and SYDVKM. Trimming took 7 bases from V and 5 from J, leaving 17 bases between them. The CDR3 DNA follows: TGTGCCAGCATTGGGCAGGGAATAAGGGAGACCCAGTACTTC. This gives the protein CASIGQGIRETQYF.

The J gene is TRBJ2-7, the V gene TRBV7-2, with a tentative D call TRBD2 (5 bases). Trimming left V 5 bases short and J 7 bases short, with 9 bases between. Germline CDR1 and CDR2: SGHTA and FQGNSA. The CDR3 is made up of 11 amino acids. The CDR3 spells CASSGPGEQYF. CDR3 DNA: TGTGCCAGCAGCGGTCCGGGGGAGCAGTACTTC.

The gene calls are TRBV20-1 and TRBJ2-5; no definite D call. The V gene's germline CDR1 is DFQATT and CDR2 SNEGSKA (reference sequence). The ends were cut back, 5 bases at V and 3 bases at J, with 4 bases in the middle. The CDR3 sequence is 10 residues long. CDR3 nucleotides: TGCAGTGCTCTGAAAGAGACCCAGTACTTC. It yields the protein CSALKETQYF.

This clonotype has only a few counts. The chain is built from TRBV20-1 and TRBJ2-3, with TRBD1 identical over 7 bases. V trimming: 8 bases; J trimming: 5 bases; junction bases outside the gene matches: 7. Germline V gives CDR1 DFQATT, CDR2 SNEGSKA (reference sequence). The CDR3 contains 12 residues. Here the CDR3 DNA reads TGCAGTTATGCGACAGGGCGAGATACGCAGTATTTT. Translating gives CSYATGRDTQYF.

The rearrangement uses TRBV7-9 and TRBJ1-1; no clear D gene. In germline, CDR1 is SEHNR, CDR2 FQNEAQ (reference sequence). The CDR3 totals 12 residues. Between the trimmed V and J ends, which lost 3 bases and 11 bases, there was a span of 13 bases. CDR3 region: CASSFHDRRAFF. For the CDR3, the DNA is TGTGCCAGCAGCTTCCATGACCGGCGCGCTTTCTTT.

This clonotype was seen a handful of times. This rearrangement joins TRBV20-1 to TRBJ2-5; perhaps TRBD2 as D (6 bases). The germline V gene encodes CDR1 DFQATT and CDR2 SNEGSKA (reference sequence). The CDR3 sequence is 14 residues long. The germline V and J ends were trimmed by 1 base and 2 bases, with 11 bases remaining between them. The CDR3 sequence is CSARGPAGQETQYF. CDR3 nucleotides: TGCAGTGCTAGAGGACCGGCGGGACAAGAGACCCAGTACTTC.

This clonotype was counted between two and nine times. This chain uses TRBV7-2 with TRBJ1-2; D gene unclear. V lost 1 base to trimming and J lost 0 bases, with 12 bases between them. This CDR3 has 16 residues. CDR1 SGHTA and CDR2 FQGNSA come from the germline V gene. CDR3 sequence: CASSLGRRQANYGYTF. The DNA of the CDR3 is TGTGCCAGCAGCTTAGGAAGGCGACAAGCTAACTATGGCTACACCTTC.

This chain uses TRBV7-9 with TRBJ2-5; D possibly corresponds to TRBD1 (5 bases). The CDR3 runs 14 residues. The V gene lost 2 bases and the J gene lost 4 bases, with 11 bases spanning the gap. Germline V gene sequence: CDR1 SEHNR, CDR2 FQNEAQ (reference sequence). CDR3 region: CASSLSGRVETQYF. CDR3 DNA sequence: TGTGCCAGCAGCTTATCGGGCAGGGTAGAGACCCAGTACTTC.

This clonotype was counted many times. The chain couples TRBV6-6 to TRBJ2-7, with D tentatively TRBD2 (5 bases). The germline V and J ends were trimmed by 7 bases and 6 bases, with 13 bases remaining between them. The CDR3 has 12 amino acids. Germline V gives CDR1 MNHNY, CDR2 SVGAGI (reference sequence). CDR3 sequence: CASTADRGEQYF. Written as DNA, the CDR3 is TGTGCCAGCACCGCTGACCGGGGCGAGCAGTACTTC.

This clonotype was observed a handful of times. The chain employs TRBV4-2 and TRBJ2-5; D not certain. Per the germline V gene, CDR1 is LGHNA and CDR2 is YNFKEQ. The length of the CDR3 is 13 residues. V lost 1 base and J lost 4, with 7 bases in between. This CDR3 is CASSQGFGETQYF. The CDR3 bases are TGTGCCAGCAGCCAAGGCTTCGGAGAGACCCAGTACTTC.

This chain joins TRBV7-3 and TRBJ2-2; 9 nucleotides align to TRBD1. V was clipped by 8 bases and J by 6 bases; unmatched bases: 1. Per the germline V gene, CDR1 is SGHTA and CDR2 is FQGTGA. The CDR3 is 12 amino acids. As DNA, the CDR3 is TGTGCCAGCGGGACAGGGCCCGGGGAGCTGTTTTTT. Translated: CASGTGPGELFF.

This clonotype was detected ten times or more. V gene TRBV7-8 combines with J gene TRBJ2-7, with unresolved D. The CDR3 covers 11 residues. V was trimmed by 5 bases and J by 6 bases, leaving 8 bases between them. The germline V gene has CDR1 SGHVS and CDR2 FQNEAQ. CDR3 sequence reads: CASSPKREQYF. The CDR3 DNA is TGTGCCAGCAGCCCGAAGCGCGAGCAGTACTTC.

V gene TRBV12-3 or TRBV12-4 combines with J gene TRBJ2-5; TRBD1 or TRBD2 may be the D gene (5 bases each). CDR3 length equals 14 residues. V was cut by 5 bases and J by 7 bases, with 17 bases left in between. The CDR3 DNA sequence: TGTGCCAGCAGTCCTGGGACCGAGCCTCGGACCCAGTACTTC. It yields the protein CASSPGTEPRTQYF.

Only a few counts were recorded for this clonotype. The chain has TRBV5-1 and TRBJ2-2; 10 bases map to TRBD1. The CDR3 is 14 amino acids. Germline CDR1 SGHRS, CDR2 YFSETQ. With 3 bases clipped from V and 7 bases from J, the junction kept 3 bases outside the gene matches. This CDR3 is CASSYGQGDGELFF. DNA of the CDR3: TGCGCCAGCAGCTATGGACAGGGGGACGGGGAGCTGTTTTTT.

This chain connects TRBV6-1 to TRBJ1-2; D unclear. Germline V gene lookup returns CDR1 MNHNS and CDR2 SASEGT. The CDR3 consists of 14 residues. V was cut by 5 bases and J by 2 bases, with 12 bases left in between. The CDR3 here is CASSMMVPNYGYTF. The CDR3, as DNA: TGTGCCAGCAGTATGATGGTCCCAAACTATGGCTACACCTTC.

The sample holds a few counts of this clonotype. The CDR3 loop reads CASSQVAGGMLTEAFF. The CDR3 DNA sequence: TGTGCCAGCAGCCAAGTGGCAGGGGGCATGCTCACTGAAGCTTTCTTT. This chain joins TRBV3-1 and TRBJ1-1, with 8 nucleotides matching TRBD1. Per the germline V gene, CDR1 is LGHDT and CDR2 is YNNKEL (reference sequence). The CDR3 runs 16 residues. Trimming removed 1 base from V and 4 bases from J; junction bases left unmatched: 8.

This clonotype showed up many times. V usage is TRBV5-1 and J usage is TRBJ2-3; 7 bases fit TRBD1. CDR1 and CDR2 from the germline V gene are SGHRS and YFSETQ. CDR3 size: 14 residues. Unmatched junction bases numbered 4, after V lost 4 bases and J lost 2 bases. CDR3 DNA: TGCGCCAGCAGCCTGGGACAGCTCACAGATACGCAGTATTTT. It translates to CASSLGQLTDTQYF.